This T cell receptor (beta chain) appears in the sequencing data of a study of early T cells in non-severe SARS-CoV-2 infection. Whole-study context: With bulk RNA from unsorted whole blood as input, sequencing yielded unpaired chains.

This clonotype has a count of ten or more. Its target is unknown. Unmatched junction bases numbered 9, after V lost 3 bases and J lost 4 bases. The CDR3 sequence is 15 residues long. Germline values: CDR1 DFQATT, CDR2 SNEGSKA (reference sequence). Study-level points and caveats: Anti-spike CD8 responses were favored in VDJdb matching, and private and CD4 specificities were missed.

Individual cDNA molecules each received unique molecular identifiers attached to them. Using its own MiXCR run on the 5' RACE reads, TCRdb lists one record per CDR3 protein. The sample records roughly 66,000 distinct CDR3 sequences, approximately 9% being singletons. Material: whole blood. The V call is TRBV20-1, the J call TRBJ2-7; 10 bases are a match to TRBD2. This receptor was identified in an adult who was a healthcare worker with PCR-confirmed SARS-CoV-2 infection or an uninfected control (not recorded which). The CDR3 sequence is CSASRTSGFWYEQYF. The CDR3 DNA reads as TGCAGTGCTAGCCGGACTAGCGGCTTTTGGTACGAGCAGTACTTC.